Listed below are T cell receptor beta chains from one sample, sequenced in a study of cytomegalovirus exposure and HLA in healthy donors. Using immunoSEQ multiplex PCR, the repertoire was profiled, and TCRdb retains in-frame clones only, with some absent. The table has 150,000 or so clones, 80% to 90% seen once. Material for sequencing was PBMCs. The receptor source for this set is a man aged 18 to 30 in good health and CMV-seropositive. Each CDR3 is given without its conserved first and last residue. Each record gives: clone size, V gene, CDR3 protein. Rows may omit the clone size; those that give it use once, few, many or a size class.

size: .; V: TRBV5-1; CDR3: ASSLAVGPWDTQY
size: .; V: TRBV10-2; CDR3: ASSEKRGGADEQF
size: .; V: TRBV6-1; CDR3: ASSQFWANTEAF
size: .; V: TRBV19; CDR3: ASSIRPGLYEQY
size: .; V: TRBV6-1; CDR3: ASLMSGGYEQY
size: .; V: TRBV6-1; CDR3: ASINRGNGANVLT
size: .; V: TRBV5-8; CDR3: ASSQRTGQGEQY
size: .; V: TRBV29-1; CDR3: SVSSAIGDTQY
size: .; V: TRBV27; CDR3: ASSSTGGAGLH
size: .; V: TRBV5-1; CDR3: ASSEVATDTQY
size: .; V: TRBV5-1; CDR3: ASSIFSKSEQY
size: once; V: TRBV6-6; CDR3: ASSYSGTGPNYGYT
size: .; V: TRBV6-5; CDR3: ASSWSGGGSTEAF
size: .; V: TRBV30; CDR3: AWTTGVDTIY
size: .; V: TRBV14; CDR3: ASSLGLDIAGNTIY
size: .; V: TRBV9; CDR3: ASSPTESSYEQY
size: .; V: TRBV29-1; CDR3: SVETSGRDTQY
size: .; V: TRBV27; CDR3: ASSYSGASYEQY
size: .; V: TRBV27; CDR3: ASSLRQNPNTEAF
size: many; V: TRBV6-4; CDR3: ASSSTGGVGELF
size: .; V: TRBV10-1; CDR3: ASSEGIWRGGQDTQY
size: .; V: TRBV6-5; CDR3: ASSYVPIQGNYGYT
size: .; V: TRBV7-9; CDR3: ASSFGGYT
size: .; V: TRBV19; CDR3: ASSIQGGWKETQY
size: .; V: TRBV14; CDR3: ASSQGSRAWSGTEAF